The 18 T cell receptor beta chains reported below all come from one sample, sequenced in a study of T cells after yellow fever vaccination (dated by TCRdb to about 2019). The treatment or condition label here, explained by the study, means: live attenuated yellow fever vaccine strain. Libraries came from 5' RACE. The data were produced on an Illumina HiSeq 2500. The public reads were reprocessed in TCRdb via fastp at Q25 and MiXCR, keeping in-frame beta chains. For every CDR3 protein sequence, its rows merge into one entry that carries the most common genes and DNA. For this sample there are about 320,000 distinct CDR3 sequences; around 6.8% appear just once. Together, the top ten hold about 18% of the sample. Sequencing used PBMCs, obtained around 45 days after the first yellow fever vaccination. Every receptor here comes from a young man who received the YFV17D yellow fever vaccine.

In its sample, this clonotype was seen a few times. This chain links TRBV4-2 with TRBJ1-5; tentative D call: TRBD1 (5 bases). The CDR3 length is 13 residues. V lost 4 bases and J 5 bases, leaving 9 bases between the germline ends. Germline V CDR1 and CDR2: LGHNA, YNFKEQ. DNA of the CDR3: TGTGCCAGCAGCCGCATAGGGGATCAGCCCCAGCATTTT. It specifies CASSRIGDQPQHF.

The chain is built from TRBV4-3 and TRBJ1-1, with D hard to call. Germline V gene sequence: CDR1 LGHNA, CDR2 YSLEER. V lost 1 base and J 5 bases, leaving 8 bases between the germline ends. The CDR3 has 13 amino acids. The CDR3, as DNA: TGCGCCAGCAGCCAAGGGCAGTGGACTGAAGCTTTCTTT. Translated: CASSQGQWTEAFF.

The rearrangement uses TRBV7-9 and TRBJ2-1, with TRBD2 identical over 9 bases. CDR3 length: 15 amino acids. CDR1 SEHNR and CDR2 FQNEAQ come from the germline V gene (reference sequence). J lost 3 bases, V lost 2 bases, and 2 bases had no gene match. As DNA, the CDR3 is TGTGCCAGCAGCTTAAGCGGGGGGAACTACAATGAGCAGTTCTTC. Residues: CASSLSGGNYNEQFF.

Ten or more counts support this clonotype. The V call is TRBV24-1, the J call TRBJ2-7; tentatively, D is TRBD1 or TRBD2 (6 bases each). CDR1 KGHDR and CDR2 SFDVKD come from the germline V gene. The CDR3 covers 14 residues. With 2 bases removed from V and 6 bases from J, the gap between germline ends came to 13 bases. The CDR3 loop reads CATSDSSGAGEQYF. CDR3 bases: TGTGCCACCAGTGATTCATCGGGGGCGGGCGAGCAGTACTTC.

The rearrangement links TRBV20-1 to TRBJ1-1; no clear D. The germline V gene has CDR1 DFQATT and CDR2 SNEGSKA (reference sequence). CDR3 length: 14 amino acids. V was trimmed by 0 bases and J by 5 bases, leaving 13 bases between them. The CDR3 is CSARDRKGWTEAFF. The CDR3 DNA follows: TGCAGTGCTAGAGATCGGAAGGGATGGACTGAAGCTTTCTTT.

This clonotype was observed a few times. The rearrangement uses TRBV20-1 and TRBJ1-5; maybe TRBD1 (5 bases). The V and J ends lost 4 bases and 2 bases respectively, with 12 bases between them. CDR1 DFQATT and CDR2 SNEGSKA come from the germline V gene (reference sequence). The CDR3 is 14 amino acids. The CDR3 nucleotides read TGCAGTGCTATCCGTCGGGGCGGCAATCAGCCCCAGCATTTT. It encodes CSAIRRGGNQPQHF.

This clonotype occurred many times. The CDR3 coding sequence is TGTGCCAGCACCCCACCGGGCCGAGATACGCAGTATTTT. Translated, it gives CASTPPGRDTQYF. The chain links TRBV28 to TRBJ2-3; D is ambiguous. CDR1 is MDHEN, CDR2 SYDVKM, per germline. V was clipped by 7 bases and J by 5 bases, with 13 bases between them. CDR3 size: 13 residues.

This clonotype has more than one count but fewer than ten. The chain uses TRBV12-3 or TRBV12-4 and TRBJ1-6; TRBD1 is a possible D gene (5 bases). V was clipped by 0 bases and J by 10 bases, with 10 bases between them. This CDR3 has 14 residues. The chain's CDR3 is CASSLAGVGSPLHF. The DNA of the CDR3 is TGTGCCAGCAGTTTAGCAGGGGTGGGATCACCCCTCCACTTT.

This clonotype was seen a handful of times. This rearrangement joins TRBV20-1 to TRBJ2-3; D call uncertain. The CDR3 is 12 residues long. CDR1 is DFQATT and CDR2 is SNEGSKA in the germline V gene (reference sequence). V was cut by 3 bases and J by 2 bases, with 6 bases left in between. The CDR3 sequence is CSARADTDTQYF. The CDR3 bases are TGCAGTGCTAGGGCAGACACAGATACGCAGTATTTT.

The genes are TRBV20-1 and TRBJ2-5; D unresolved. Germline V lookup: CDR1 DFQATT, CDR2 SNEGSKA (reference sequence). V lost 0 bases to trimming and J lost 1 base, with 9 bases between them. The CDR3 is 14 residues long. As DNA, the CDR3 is TGCAGTGCTAGAGAGGGGAAGGTCCAAGAGACCCAGTACTTC. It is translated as CSAREGKVQETQYF.

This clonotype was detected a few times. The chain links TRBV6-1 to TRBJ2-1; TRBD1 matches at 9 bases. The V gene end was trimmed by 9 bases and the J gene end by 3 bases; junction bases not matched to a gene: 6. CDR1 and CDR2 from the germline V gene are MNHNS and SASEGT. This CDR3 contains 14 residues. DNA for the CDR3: TGTGCCAGTTCCCGGACAGGGGTCTACAATGAGCAGTTCTTC. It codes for CASSRTGVYNEQFF.

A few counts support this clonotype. CDR3 amino acids: CASSQERNPPLHF. CDR3 sequence (DNA): TGTGCCAGCAGCCAAGAAAGGAACCCACCCCTCCACTTT. The rearrangement joins TRBV3-1 to TRBJ1-6, with D hard to call. CDR3 length: 13 residues. V was pared by 0 bases and J by 11 bases, with 8 bases between. CDR1 LGHDT and CDR2 YNNKEL come from the germline V gene (reference sequence).

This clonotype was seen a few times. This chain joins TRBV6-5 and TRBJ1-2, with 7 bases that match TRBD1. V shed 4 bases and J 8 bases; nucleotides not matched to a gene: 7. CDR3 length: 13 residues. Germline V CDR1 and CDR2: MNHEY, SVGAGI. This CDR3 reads CASSSTGEWGYTF. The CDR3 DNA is TGTGCCAGCAGTTCTACAGGGGAATGGGGCTACACCTTC.

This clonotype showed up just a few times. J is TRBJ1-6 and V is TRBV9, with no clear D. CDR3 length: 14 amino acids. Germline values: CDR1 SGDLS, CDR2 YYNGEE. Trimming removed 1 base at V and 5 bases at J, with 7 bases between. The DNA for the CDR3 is TGTGCCAGCAGCGTAAGAATCAATAATTCACCCCTCCACTTT. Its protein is CASSVRINNSPLHF.

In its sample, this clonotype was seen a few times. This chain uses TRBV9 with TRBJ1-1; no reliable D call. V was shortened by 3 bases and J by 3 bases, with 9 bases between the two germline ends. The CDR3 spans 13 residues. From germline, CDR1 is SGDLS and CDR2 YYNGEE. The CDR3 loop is CASSAYRDTEAFF. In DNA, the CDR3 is TGTGCCAGCAGCGCTTACCGGGACACTGAAGCTTTCTTT.

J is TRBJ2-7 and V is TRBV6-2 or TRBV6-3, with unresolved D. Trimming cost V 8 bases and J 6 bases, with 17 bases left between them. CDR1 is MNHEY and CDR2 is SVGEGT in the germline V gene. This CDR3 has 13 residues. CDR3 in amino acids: CASSDPHLSEQYF. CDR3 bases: TGTGCCAGCTCTGACCCACACCTCTCCGAGCAGTACTTC.

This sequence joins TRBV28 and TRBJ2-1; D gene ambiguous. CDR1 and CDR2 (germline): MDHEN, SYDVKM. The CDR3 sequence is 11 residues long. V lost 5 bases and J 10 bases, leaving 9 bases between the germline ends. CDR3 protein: CASSKSWEQFF. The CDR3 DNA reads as TGTGCCAGCAGTAAAAGTTGGGAGCAGTTCTTC.

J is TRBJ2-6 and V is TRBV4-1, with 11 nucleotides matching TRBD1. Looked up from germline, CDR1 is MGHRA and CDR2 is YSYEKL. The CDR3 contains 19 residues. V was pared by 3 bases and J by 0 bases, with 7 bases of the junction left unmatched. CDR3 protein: CASSHPRTGGTSGANVLTF. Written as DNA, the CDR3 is TGCGCCAGCAGCCACCCACGGACAGGGGGCACCTCTGGGGCCAACGTCCTGACTTTC.